The rows below give T cell receptor beta chains drawn from one sample of a study of brain metastases from non-small cell lung cancer. The table came from immunoSEQ multiplex PCR; TCRdb's copy has only in-frame clones and leaves some out. The sample includes about 4,200 clones, about nine tenths of them seen just once. What was sequenced was primary lung tumor tissue. Receptors originate from a donor at least 40 years old with non-small cell lung cancer. Each CDR3 is given with its conserved first and last residue. D genes are given only for firm matches. Not all rows give a size; the values are once, few, many and, for expanded clones, a class.

DNA	CDR3	size	D	J	V
TGTGCCAGCAGCTTAGTTCGTGGCGAGCAGTACTTC	CASSLVRGEQYF	-	-	TRBJ2-7	TRBV7-9
TGCAGCGTTGAGGTGGGGGACTTGACAGATACGCAGTATTTT	CSVEVGDLTDTQYF	once	-	TRBJ2-3	TRBV29-1
TGCGCCAGCAGCCGGATTAACAGTGACACTGAAGCTTTCTTT	CASSRINSDTEAFF	-	-	TRBJ1-1	TRBV5-1
TGTGCCAGCAGCCGGACCAGCGGGGGCTTTAGCTCCTACAATGAGCAGTTCTTC	CASSRTSGGFSSYNEQFF	-	TRBD2	TRBJ2-1	TRBV7-9
TGCAGTGCTAGTACTAGCTCCAAGGGCACAGATACGCAGTATTTT	CSASTSSKGTDTQYF	-	-	TRBJ2-3	TRBV20-1
TGTGCCACCAGCAGGACAGGACTCAATTACGAGCAGTACTTC	CATSRTGLNYEQYF	-	-	TRBJ2-7	TRBV15
TGTGCCAGCTCACGTGGACAGGGGGCTTCCTCTGGAAACACCATATATTTT	CASSRGQGASSGNTIYF	large	TRBD1	TRBJ1-3	TRBV18
TGTGCCAGCAGCCGCCGCAGTGCAGGAGTGGGGACAGATACGCAGTATTTT	CASSRRSAGVGTDTQYF	-	-	TRBJ2-3	TRBV3-1/TRBV3-2
TGTGCCAGCAGTACCCCCGTTCCAGCGGGAGTCTACGAGCAGTACTTC	CASSTPVPAGVYEQYF	few	TRBD2	TRBJ2-7	TRBV6-2/TRBV6-3
TGTGCCAGCAGTTTGGGGATATACAATGAGCAGTTCTTC	CASSLGIYNEQFF	-	-	TRBJ2-1	TRBV12-3/TRBV12-4
TGCAGTGCGATACGGACCGGGGAGCTGTTTTTT	CSAIRTGELFF	few	-	TRBJ2-2	TRBV20-1
TGCGCCAGTAGCCCATCCCAAGAGACCCAGTACTTC	CASSPSQETQYF	-	-	TRBJ2-5	TRBV5-1
TGTGCCAGCAGTTCGGGAAACACTGAAGCTTTCTTT	CASSSGNTEAFF	-	-	TRBJ1-1	TRBV6-5
TGTGCCAGCAGGGGACAGGGAAGAAACAATGAGCAGTTCTTC	CASRGQGRNNEQFF	-	TRBD1	TRBJ2-1	TRBV2
TGTGCCACCGGGGGGGACAGGGATGGCTACACCTTC	CATGGDRDGYTF	-	TRBD1	TRBJ1-2	TRBV24-1
TGTGCCAGCAGTGGCAGGACTAGCGGGCTCGGCGAGCAGTACTTC	CASSGRTSGLGEQYF	-	TRBD2	TRBJ2-7	TRBV28
TGTGCCACCAGTGATTCTGCGCGACAGGGGATGAAGAACGGGGAGCTGTTTTTT	CATSDSARQGMKNGELFF	few	TRBD1	TRBJ2-2	TRBV24-1
TGTGCCTGGACTAGAAGCTACGAGCAGTACTTC	CAWTRSYEQYF	-	-	TRBJ2-7	TRBV30
TGTGCCAGCAGCTTACTTCCCCCCCCCGAGCGGCAGAGCCACAATGAGCAGTTCTTC	CASSLLPPPERQSHNEQFF	-	-	TRBJ2-1	TRBV7-3
TGTGCCAGCAGTAGAGACAGGGTCGGTGAGCAGTTCTTC	CASSRDRVGEQFF	-	TRBD1	TRBJ2-1	TRBV6-4
TGTGCCAGCAGCTTAGATTGGGGACTGTCCTTCCCTGGGGCCAACGTCCTGACTTTC	CASSLDWGLSFPGANVLTF	few	-	TRBJ2-6	TRBV11-2
TGTGCCAGCAACCTCCAAACAGGGGGGACTGAAGCTTTCTTT	CASNLQTGGTEAFF	-	TRBD1	TRBJ1-1	TRBV7-9
TGTGCCAGCAGCCCTGGGACTAGCGGGAGGCTGTTCACAGATACGCAGTATTTT	CASSPGTSGRLFTDTQYF	-	TRBD2	TRBJ2-3	TRBV5-4
TGCGCCAGCAGCTTGGGTCAGGGGCCCTACGAGCAGTACTTC	CASSLGQGPYEQYF	-	-	TRBJ2-7	TRBV5-1
TGTGCCACCAGTGATCCCTGGGGAAGCGGGGGTCCCGGAGATACGCAGTATTTT	CATSDPWGSGGPGDTQYF	-	TRBD2	TRBJ2-3	TRBV24-1
TGTGCCAGCAGTCGGACAGGGGCGGACACTGAAGCTTTCTTT	CASSRTGADTEAFF	once	TRBD1	TRBJ1-1	TRBV6-4
TGTGCCAGCAGCCCGCTAGCGGGAGTTGTTTTCAATGAGCAGTTCTTC	CASSPLAGVVFNEQFF	once	TRBD2	TRBJ2-1	TRBV3-1/TRBV3-2
TGTGCCAGCAGCTCCGACCTCATGTCTTCCGAGCAGTACTTC	CASSSDLMSSEQYF	-	-	TRBJ2-7	TRBV9
TGTGCCAGCAGCTTAGGGCCACGAGCTAACTATGGCTACACCTTC	CASSLGPRANYGYTF	-	-	TRBJ1-2	TRBV13
TGTGCCAGCAGTTACTCAAATGAGCAGTTCTTC	CASSYSNEQFF	-	-	TRBJ2-1	TRBV6-2/TRBV6-3